The 17 T cell receptor beta chains given below trace back to one sample, sequenced in a study of blood T cells in healthy people across ages. A second 7 to 11 cycle PCR used barcoded and J-beta primers. TCRdb redid the calling of the 5' RACE reads with MiXCR, one entry per CDR3 protein. This sample has fewer than 900,000 distinct CDR3 sequences, with 40% to 45% found just once. Sequenced material: blood. These receptors were obtained from a woman aged 60 to 75 in good health.

This clonotype showed up just a few times. V is TRBV7-3 and J is TRBJ2-3; D unresolved. Trimming took 4 bases from V and 2 from J, leaving 7 bases between them. Germline V gives CDR1 SGHTA, CDR2 FQGTGA. The CDR3 loop spans 13 amino acids. The CDR3 nucleotides are TGTGCCAGCAGCTGTACCTACACAGATACGCAGTATTTT. Protein sequence: CASSCTYTDTQYF.

This CDR3 is CSVERAYYNEQFF. The CDR3 DNA follows: TGCAGCGTTGAGCGGGCTTATTACAATGAGCAGTTCTTC. V usage is TRBV29-1 and J usage is TRBJ2-1; perhaps TRBD2 as D (5 bases). Trimming took 3 bases from V and 4 from J, leaving 10 bases between them. Germline V gene lookup returns CDR1 SQVTM and CDR2 ANQGSEA. The CDR3 extends over 13 amino acids.

The V gene is TRBV25-1, the J gene TRBJ1-5; 8 bases align to TRBD1. J was trimmed by 7 bases and V by 4 bases; bases with no gene match: 6. CDR1 is MGHDK and CDR2 is SYGVNS in the germline V gene. The CDR3 length is 14 residues. CDR3 DNA sequence: TGTGCCAGCAGTGGACAGGGGACGTCGCAGCCCCAGCATTTT. As protein: CASSGQGTSQPQHF.

In this sample, this clonotype turned up once. The V gene is TRBV6-6, the J gene TRBJ1-2, with 10 bases aligning to TRBD1. Germline V lookup: CDR1 MNHNY, CDR2 SVGAGI (reference sequence). Trimming removed 6 bases from V and 11 bases from J; junction bases left unmatched: 9. The CDR3 contains 13 residues. The CDR3 reads CASRGDRGYSYTF. As DNA, the CDR3 is TGTGCCAGCAGGGGGGACAGGGGTTATAGTTACACCTTC.

J is TRBJ2-3 and V is TRBV7-3; the match to TRBD2 covers 9 bases. Germline V gene sequence: CDR1 SGHTA, CDR2 FQGTGA. This CDR3 contains 16 residues. V lost 0 bases to trimming and J lost 6 bases; unmatched junction nucleotides: 7. The CDR3 here is CASSLTGGRAPDTQYF. As DNA, the CDR3 is TGTGCCAGCAGCTTAACTGGCGGGAGGGCCCCGGATACGCAGTATTTT.

The table lists this clonotype with many counts. The rearrangement uses TRBV7-2 and TRBJ2-3; 9 bases line up with TRBD1. Losses at the gene ends were 1 base for V and 6 bases for J; bases not matched to a gene: 5. CDR1 is SGHTA and CDR2 is FQGNSA in the germline V gene. The CDR3 runs to 15 residues. The CDR3 nucleotides are TGTGCCAGCAGCTTAGTCACCGGGACAGGGGATACGCAGTATTTT. Its translation is CASSLVTGTGDTQYF.

J is TRBJ2-5 and V is TRBV27, with 8 positions matching TRBD1. The DNA end is more similar to TRBJ2-7, so the J call may be wrong. Germline V lookup: CDR1 MNHEY, CDR2 SMNVEV (reference sequence). This CDR3 is built from 13 residues. CDR3 residues: CASSGQGRYEQYF. As DNA, the CDR3 is TGTGCCAGCAGTGGACAGGGTCGGTACGAGCAGTACTTC.

This rearrangement joins TRBV25-1 to TRBJ1-2; TRBD1 agrees at 12 bases. The CDR3 extends over 16 amino acids. CDR1 is MGHDK, CDR2 SYGVNS, per germline. V lost 2 bases, J lost 3 bases, and 4 bases stayed unmatched. The CDR3 reads CASSEGGDRGHYGYTF. The CDR3 nucleotides are TGTGCCAGCAGTGAAGGGGGGGACAGGGGGCACTATGGCTACACCTTC.

V gene TRBV6-1 combines with J gene TRBJ2-6; D is possibly TRBD1 (7 bases). CDR3 length: 19 amino acids. Looked up from germline, CDR1 is MNHNS and CDR2 is SASEGT. The V gene lost 1 base and the J gene lost 3 bases, with 19 bases spanning the gap. CDR3 DNA sequence: TGTGCCAGCAGTGAAGACCCAGGGGGAGGATCTGGTGGGGCCAACGTCCTGACTTTC. It is translated as CASSEDPGGGSGGANVLTF.

V and J are TRBV10-3 and TRBJ1-4; possibly TRBD1 for D (6 bases). Germline lookup yields CDR1 ENHRY and CDR2 SYGVKD. The V end was cut by 4 bases, the J end by 4 bases, with 10 bases between. The CDR3 length is 14 residues. The CDR3 DNA reads as TGTGCCATCAGTGCCGTACAGGGTAATGAAAAACTGTTTTTT. Translation gives CAISAVQGNEKLFF.

The rearrangement joins TRBV6-1 to TRBJ2-3; possible D gene TRBD2, 6 bases. The CDR3 is 17 amino acids. CDR1 is MNHNS and CDR2 is SASEGT in the germline V gene. Trimming left V 6 bases short and J 3 bases short, with 22 bases between. The CDR3 reads CASSRTGLAGRTDTQYF. As DNA, the CDR3 is TGTGCCAGCAGCCGGACCGGTTTGGCGGGGAGGACAGATACGCAGTATTTT.

Only a few counts were recorded for this clonotype. V and J are TRBV20-1 and TRBJ1-5; D might be TRBD1 (5 bases). The CDR3 has 15 amino acids. The V end was cut by 2 bases, the J end by 6 bases, with 17 bases between. Germline V CDR1 and CDR2: DFQATT, SNEGSKA (reference sequence). This CDR3 is CSARHPGRDIQPQHF. The CDR3 coding sequence is TGCAGTGCTAGACACCCGGGACGTGACATTCAGCCCCAGCATTTT.

The chain couples TRBV4-3 to TRBJ1-2; TRBD1 matches at 7 bases. The J segment lost 5 bases and the V segment lost 4 bases, leaving 16 bases of the junction unmatched. From germline, CDR1 is LGHNA and CDR2 YSLEER. The CDR3 has 17 amino acids. Here the CDR3 DNA reads TGCGCCAGCAGCCCCGATCCCGGGACAGCTATTGTTTATGGCTACACCTTC. Translated: CASSPDPGTAIVYGYTF.

The count of this clonotype is one. Given a much more abundant clone one base away, this may be a read error. The rearrangement uses TRBV28 and TRBJ2-2; D may be TRBD2 (6 bases). CDR3 size: 12 residues. Germline assignment: CDR1 MDHEN and CDR2 SYDVKM. CDR3 residues: CASSEYTGGLFF. The CDR3 nucleotides are TGTGCCAGCAGTGAATACACCGGGGGGCTGTTTTTT.

The chain recombines TRBV29-1 with TRBJ1-1; D gene ambiguous. V shed 6 bases and J shed 3 bases, with 14 bases lying between them. The CDR3 has 13 amino acids. Germline V gene data show CDR1 as SQVTM and CDR2 as ANQGSEA. The CDR3 DNA reads TGCAGCGTAGCGTGGGCATTGGACACTGAAGCTTTCTTT. It codes for CSVAWALDTEAFF. The full variable domain, its missing parts supplied by reference TRBV29-1 and TRBJ1-1, is SAVISQKPSRDICQRGTSLTIQCQVDSQVTMMFWYRQQPGQSLTLIATANQGSEATYESGFVIDKFPISRPNLTFSTLTVSNMSPEDSSIYLCSVAWALDTEAFFGQGTRLTVV.

This clonotype was counted a single time. The V and J genes are TRBV9 and TRBJ2-3; 13 nucleotides agree with TRBD2. Germline values: CDR1 SGDLS, CDR2 YYNGEE. The CDR3 length is 18 residues. The V segment lost 4 bases and the J segment 3 bases; nucleotides outside the gene matches: 11. The chain's CDR3 is CASSPTSLAGGWTDTQYF. CDR3 sequence (DNA): TGTGCCAGCAGCCCGACCTCACTAGCGGGAGGGTGGACAGATACGCAGTATTTT.

This chain uses TRBV29-1 with TRBJ2-5; perhaps D is TRBD1 or TRBD2 (6 bases each). Germline V gives CDR1 SQVTM, CDR2 ANQGSEA. Between the trimmed V and J ends, which lost 7 bases and 2 bases, there was a span of 20 bases. CDR3 size: 15 residues. The CDR3 region is CSGRGGGGTQETQYF. CDR3 coding DNA: TGCAGCGGCCGAGGCGGAGGGGGTACACAAGAGACCCAGTACTTC.